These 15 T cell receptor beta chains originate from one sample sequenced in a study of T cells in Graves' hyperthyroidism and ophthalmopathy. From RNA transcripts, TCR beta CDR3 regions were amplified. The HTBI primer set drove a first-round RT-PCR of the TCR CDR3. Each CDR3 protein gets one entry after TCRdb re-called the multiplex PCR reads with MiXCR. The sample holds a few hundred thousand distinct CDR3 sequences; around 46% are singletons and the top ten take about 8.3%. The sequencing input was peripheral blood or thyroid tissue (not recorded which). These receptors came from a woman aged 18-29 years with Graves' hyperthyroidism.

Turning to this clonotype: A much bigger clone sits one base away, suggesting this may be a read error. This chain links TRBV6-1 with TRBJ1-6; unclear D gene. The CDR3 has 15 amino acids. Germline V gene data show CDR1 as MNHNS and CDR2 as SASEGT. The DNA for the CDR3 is TGTGCCAGCAGTTACTTACGCTCCTATAATTCACCCCTCTACTTT. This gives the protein CASSYLRSYNSPLYF.

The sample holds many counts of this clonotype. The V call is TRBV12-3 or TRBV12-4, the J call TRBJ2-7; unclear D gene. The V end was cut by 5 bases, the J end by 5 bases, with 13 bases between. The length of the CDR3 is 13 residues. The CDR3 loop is CASSPGSYHEQYF. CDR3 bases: TGTGCCAGCAGTCCCGGGTCATACCACGAGCAGTACTTC.

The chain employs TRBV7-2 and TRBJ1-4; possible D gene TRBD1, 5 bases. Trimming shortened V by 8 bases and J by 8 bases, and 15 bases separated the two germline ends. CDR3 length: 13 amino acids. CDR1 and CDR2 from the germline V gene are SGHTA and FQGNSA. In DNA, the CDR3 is TGTGCCAGCGGGAGGAGAGGGACCGAAAAACTGTTTTTT. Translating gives CASGRRGTEKLFF.

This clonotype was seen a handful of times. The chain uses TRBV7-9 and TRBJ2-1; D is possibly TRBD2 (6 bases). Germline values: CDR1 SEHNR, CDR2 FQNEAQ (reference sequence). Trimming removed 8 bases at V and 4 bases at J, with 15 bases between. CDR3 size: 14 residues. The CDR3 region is CASGGEGVYNEQFF. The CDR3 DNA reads TGTGCCAGCGGAGGGGAAGGGGTATACAATGAGCAGTTCTTC. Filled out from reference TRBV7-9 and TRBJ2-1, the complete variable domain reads DTGVSQNPRHKITKRGQNVTFRCDPISEHNRLYWYRQTLGQGPEFLTYFQNEAQLEKSRLLSDRFSAERPKGSFSTLEIQRTEQGDSAMYLCASGGEGVYNEQFFGPGTRLTVL.

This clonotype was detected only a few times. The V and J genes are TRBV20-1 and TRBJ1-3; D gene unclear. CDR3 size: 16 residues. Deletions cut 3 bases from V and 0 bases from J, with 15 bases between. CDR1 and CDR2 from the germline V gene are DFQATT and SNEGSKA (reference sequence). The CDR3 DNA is TGCAGTGCTAGGGAGGACTCCCTTAGCTCTGGAAACACCATATATTTT. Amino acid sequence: CSAREDSLSSGNTIYF.

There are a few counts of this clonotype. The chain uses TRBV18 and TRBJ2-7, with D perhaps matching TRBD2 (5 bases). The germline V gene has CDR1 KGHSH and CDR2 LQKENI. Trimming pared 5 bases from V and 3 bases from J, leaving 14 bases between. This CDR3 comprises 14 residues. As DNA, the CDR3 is TGTGCCAGCTCAACCGGGATGAGAGGCTACGAGCAGTACTTC. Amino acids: CASSTGMRGYEQYF.

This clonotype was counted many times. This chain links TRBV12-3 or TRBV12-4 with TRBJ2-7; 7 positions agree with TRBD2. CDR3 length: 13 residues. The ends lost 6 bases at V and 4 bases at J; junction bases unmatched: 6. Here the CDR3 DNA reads TGTGCCAGCAGCGGGAGGAACACTTACGAGCAGTACTTC. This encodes CASSGRNTYEQYF.

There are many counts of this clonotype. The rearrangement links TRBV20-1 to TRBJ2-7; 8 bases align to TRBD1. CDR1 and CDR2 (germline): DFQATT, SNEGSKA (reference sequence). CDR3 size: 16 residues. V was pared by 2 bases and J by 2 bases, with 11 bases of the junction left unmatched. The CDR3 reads CSARSLGTGTTYEQYF. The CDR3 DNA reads TGCAGTGCTAGATCCTTGGGGACAGGAACTACCTACGAGCAGTACTTC.

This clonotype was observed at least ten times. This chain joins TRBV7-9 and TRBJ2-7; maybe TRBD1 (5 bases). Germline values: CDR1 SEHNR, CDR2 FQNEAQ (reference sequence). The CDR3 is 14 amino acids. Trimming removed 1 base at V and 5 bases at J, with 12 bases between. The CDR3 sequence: CASSLVGALDEQYF. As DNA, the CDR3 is TGTGCCAGCAGCTTAGTTGGGGCATTGGACGAGCAGTACTTC. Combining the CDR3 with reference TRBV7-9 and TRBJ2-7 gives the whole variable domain DTGVSQNPRHKITKRGQNVTFRCDPISEHNRLYWYRQTLGQGPEFLTYFQNEAQLEKSRLLSDRFSAERPKGSFSTLEIQRTEQGDSAMYLCASSLVGALDEQYFGPGTRLTVT.

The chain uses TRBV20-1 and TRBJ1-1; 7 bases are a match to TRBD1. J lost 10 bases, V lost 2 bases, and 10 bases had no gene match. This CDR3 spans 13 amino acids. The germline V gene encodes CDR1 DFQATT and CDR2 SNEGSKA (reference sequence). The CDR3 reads CSARNLGTVGAFF. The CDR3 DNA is TGCAGTGCTAGAAACCTCGGGACAGTCGGAGCTTTCTTT.

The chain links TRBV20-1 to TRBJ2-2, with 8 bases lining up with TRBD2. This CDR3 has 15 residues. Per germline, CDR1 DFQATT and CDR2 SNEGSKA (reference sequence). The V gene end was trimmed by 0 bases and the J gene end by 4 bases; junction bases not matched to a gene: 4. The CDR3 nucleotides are TGCAGTGCTAGAGATAGCGGGGCCGGCACCGGGGAGCTGTTTTTT. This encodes CSARDSGAGTGELFF.

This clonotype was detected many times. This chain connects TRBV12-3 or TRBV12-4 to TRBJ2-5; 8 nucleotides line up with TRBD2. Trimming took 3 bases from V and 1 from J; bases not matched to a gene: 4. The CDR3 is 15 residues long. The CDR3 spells CASSFPGGGQETQYF. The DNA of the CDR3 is TGTGCCAGCAGTTTTCCGGGGGGGGGCCAAGAGACCCAGTACTTC.

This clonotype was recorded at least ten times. In nucleotides, the CDR3 is TGTGCCAGCAGCTCCCCCTTCTTAAGACAGGGGGTTAACGAGCAGTACTTC. This translates into CASSSPFLRQGVNEQYF. The chain uses TRBV7-8 and TRBJ2-7; 9 nucleotides match TRBD1. V shed 4 bases, J shed 5 bases, and the junction held 15 bases outside the gene matches. CDR3 size: 17 residues. Germline V gene data show CDR1 as SGHVS and CDR2 as FQNEAQ.

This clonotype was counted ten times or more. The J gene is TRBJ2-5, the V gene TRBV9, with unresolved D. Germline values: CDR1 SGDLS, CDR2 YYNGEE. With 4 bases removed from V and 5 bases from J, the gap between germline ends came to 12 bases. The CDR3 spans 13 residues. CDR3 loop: CASSLASGETQYF. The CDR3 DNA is TGTGCCAGCAGCCTCGCTTCTGGCGAGACCCAGTACTTC.

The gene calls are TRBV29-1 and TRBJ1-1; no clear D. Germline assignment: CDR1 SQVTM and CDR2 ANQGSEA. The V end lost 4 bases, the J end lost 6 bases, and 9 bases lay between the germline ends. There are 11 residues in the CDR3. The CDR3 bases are TGCAGCGTTGCGGCTGGGGCTGAAGCTTTCTTT. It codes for CSVAAGAEAFF.